This T cell receptor beta chain was documented in a study of blood T cells in healthy people across ages. Notes on the study in general: Naive CD4+ cell counts and diversity both ran higher in long-lived than in aged donors.

Those donating, healthy Caucasian individuals from Russia, were aged roughly 6 to 100. Each sample yielded at least 6 million isolated PBMCs. The authors extracted at least 6 micrograms of total RNA per sample. Regarding this clonotype: Its antigen is undetermined.

Using a J-beta primer mix together with a sample-barcoded 5' primer, a second PCR was run for about 7 to 12 cycles. TCRdb reanalysed the 5' RACE reads using MiXCR and keeps one entry per CDR3 protein. The table has hundreds of thousands of distinct CDR3 sequences, roughly 43% seen once. CDR1 is ENHRY and CDR2 is SYGVKD in the germline V gene. This CDR3 comprises 11 residues. Trimming removed 3 bases from V and 13 bases from J, with 10 bases in between. The chain is built from TRBV10-3 and TRBJ2-4, with D uncertain. This clonotype was obtained from a man in his thirties or forties in good health. Sequencing was done on a sample of blood. CDR3 bases: TGTGCCATCAGTGACTATGAAGAGCAGTACTTC. Protein sequence: CAISDYEEQYF.